A selection of T cell receptor beta chains follows, all from one sample in a study of blood T cells in healthy people across ages. TCRdb re-analysed the 5' RACE reads in MiXCR, keeping a single row per CDR3 protein. The sample includes hundreds of thousands of distinct CDR3 sequences, 20% to 25% of them seen just once. The specimen sequenced was blood. These TCRs come from a man between 70 and 80 years old in good health. Each CDR3 is given with its conserved first and last residue. The order of the fields is V gene, J gene, D gene, clone size, CDR3 protein, CDR3 DNA. A D gene is named only where the DNA matches it firmly. Some rows have no size entry. The others give once, few or many, or a class for an expanded clone.

TRBV6-2/TRBV6-3	TRBJ1-1	NA	many	CASSYKIEAFF	TGTGCCAGCAGTTACAAGATCGAAGCTTTCTTT
TRBV19	TRBJ1-1	NA	NA	CASSTGDGMNTEAFF	TGTGCCAGTAGTACTGGGGACGGCATGAACACTGAAGCCTTCTTT
TRBV20-1	TRBJ2-5	NA	NA	CSAKPTQEGETQYF	TGCAGTGCAAAGCCGACCCAGGAGGGGGAGACCCAGTACTTC
TRBV20-1	TRBJ2-2	TRBD2	NA	CSTQAGGHNTGELFF	TGCAGTACCCAAGCGGGGGGGCACAACACCGGGGAGCTGTTTTTT
TRBV7-2	TRBJ1-1	NA	few	CASSLVEGPEAFF	TGTGCCAGCAGCTTAGTTGAGGGACCCGAAGCTTTCTTT
TRBV20-1	TRBJ2-1	TRBD2	NA	CSARFGLAVYNEQFF	TGCAGTGCTAGATTTGGACTAGCGGTTTACAATGAGCAGTTCTTC
TRBV7-3	TRBJ2-3	NA	NA	CASSLTGTSSTDTQYF	TGTGCCAGCAGCTTAACGGGAACTTCTAGCACAGATACGCAGTATTTT
TRBV3-1	TRBJ1-5	NA	NA	CASSQEGAGYQPQHF	TGTGCCAGCAGCCAAGAGGGAGCAGGATATCAGCCCCAGCATTTT
TRBV6-2/TRBV6-3	TRBJ2-3	NA	few	CASSERGAWFTDTQYF	TGTGCCAGCAGCGAGAGGGGCGCGTGGTTCACAGATACGCAGTATTTT
TRBV9	TRBJ1-3	TRBD1	few	CASSPRGDRLISGNTTYF	TGTGCCAGCAGCCCTAGAGGGGACAGGCTAATCTCTGGAAACACCACATATTTT
TRBV3-1	TRBJ2-5	TRBD1	many	CASSQRGHGGETQYF	TGTGCCAGCAGCCAAAGGGGGCATGGAGGAGAGACCCAGTACTTC
TRBV6-1	TRBJ1-4	NA	few	CASSALHRETLFF	TGTGCCAGCAGCGCCCTTCACCGGGAGACTTTGTTTTTT
TRBV12-3/TRBV12-4	TRBJ1-5	NA	few	CASSLAGTSNQPQHF	TGTGCCAGCAGTTTAGCAGGGACGAGCAATCAGCCCCAGCATTTT
TRBV4-2	TRBJ1-5	NA	few	CASSRSSYSNQPQHF	TGTGCCAGCAGCCGGAGCTCTTATAGCAATCAGCCCCAGCATTTT
TRBV13	TRBJ1-2	NA	few	CASSLGLRQDYGYTF	TGTGCCAGCAGCTTAGGTCTGCGACAGGACTATGGCTACACCTTC
TRBV6-5	TRBJ1-1	NA	NA	CASSKQGRVTEALF	TGTGCCAGCAGTAAGCAAGGACGGGTCACTGAAGCTCTCTTT
TRBV29-1	TRBJ2-3	NA	NA	CSVESVGDTQYF	TGCAGCGTTGAGTCAGTTGGAGATACGCAGTATTTT
TRBV12-3/TRBV12-4	TRBJ2-4	NA	few	CAGSLRIAKNIQYF	TGTGCCGGCAGCCTGCGAATAGCCAAAAACATTCAGTACTTC
TRBV12-3/TRBV12-4	TRBJ2-1	NA	few	CASSPPGKSNEQFF	TGTGCCAGCAGCCCCCCCGGGAAGTCCAATGAGCAGTTCTTC
TRBV7-2	TRBJ2-1	TRBD2	few	CASSSQSGSLGEQFF	TGTGCCAGCAGCTCACAAAGCGGGAGTCTGGGTGAGCAGTTCTTC
TRBV5-1	TRBJ2-4	NA	many	CASSLDPQGIQYF	TGCGCCAGCAGCTTGGACCCGCAGGGAATTCAGTACTTC
TRBV6-1	TRBJ1-2	NA	NA	CASSEGQANYGYTF	TGTGCCAGCAGTGAGGGACAAGCAAACTATGGCTACACCTTC
TRBV20-1	TRBJ1-2	NA	NA	CSATGDLDLYGYTF	TGCAGTGCAACGGGGGACTTAGACCTCTATGGCTACACCTTC
TRBV20-1	TRBJ2-5	TRBD2	NA	CSVSSGGAKTQYF	TGCAGTGTGTCTAGCGGGGGGGCGAAGACCCAGTACTTC
TRBV7-2	TRBJ2-5	NA	NA	CASSQLGVAQYF	TGTGCCAGCAGCCAGCTGGGCGTCGCCCAGTACTTC
TRBV5-1	TRBJ1-6	TRBD1	many	CASSLTGDSPLHF	TGTGCCAGCAGCTTAACAGGGGACTCACCCCTCCACTTT
TRBV11-2	TRBJ1-2	TRBD1	NA	CASSYRRDSYGYTF	TGTGCCAGCAGCTACCGGCGGGACAGCTATGGCTACACCTTC
TRBV5-1	TRBJ2-1	TRBD1	many	CASSSDRTGVSYNEQFF	TGCGCCAGCAGCTCCGACCGAACAGGGGTCTCCTACAATGAGCAGTTCTTC